The entry that follows covers one T cell receptor (beta chain) sequence. Sequencing used immunoSEQ multiplex PCR; TCRdb keeps in-frame clones, though not all of them. The sample yields roughly 250,000 clones, 83% seen once. The data are from a study of blood T cell repertoires in COVID-19. This CDR3 is 15 amino acids long. The germline V and J ends were trimmed by 6 bases and 8 bases, with 19 bases remaining between them. Germline-derived CDR1 and CDR2 are MNHEY and SVGEGT. The rearrangement links TRBV6-2 or TRBV6-3 to TRBJ1-4; TRBD1 might be the D (5 bases). The source is a woman in her fifties or sixties with acute or convalescent COVID-19. Input material: peripheral blood. In nucleotides, the CDR3 is TGTGCCAGCAGCCCCGGCGGGGGGATCTACGAAAAACTGTTTTTT. Its protein is CASSPGGGIYEKLFF.